This T cell receptor (beta chain) was documented in a study of regulatory T cells in long-lasting Graves disease. On the study more broadly: Persistent Graves' disease meant over 5 years of antithyroid drugs with positive TSH receptor antibodies. Findings and caveats of the study: The researchers studied only peripheral blood, not thyroid tissue. Among samples with persistent disease, TRBV28, TRBJ1-2 and TRBJ2-5 were favored.

As for this clonotype: The antigen is unknown.

CDR3 length: 11 amino acids. Germline values: CDR1 MNHEY, CDR2 SMNVEV (reference sequence). V was clipped by 7 bases and J by 7 bases, with 10 bases between them. Time point in this sample: persistent/refractory GD, antithyroid drugs over 5 years with positive TRAb. Researchers made the TCR library from RNA that was extracted from PBMCs. Enrollment of patients was through an endocrinology department in Xi'an, China. Sequencing libraries for TCR beta were prepared with iRepertoire HTBI primers and Arm-PCR of CDR3 regions. TCRdb reprocessed the multiplex PCR reads via MiXCR and lists one record per CDR3 protein. The repertoire holds over 250,000 distinct CDR3 sequences, with around a fifth as singletons.

The source material was peripheral blood mononuclear cells (PBMCs), sampled when the disease was refractory, from a patient treated with antithyroid drugs. This TCR was recovered from a female donor with Graves disease. This chain uses TRBV27 with TRBJ2-5; TRBD2 might be the D (5 bases). CDR3 sequence reads: CASIEGGTQYF. The CDR3 bases are TGTGCCAGCATCGAGGGTGGGACCCAGTACTTC.